The present T cell receptor beta chain was sequenced within a study of ipilimumab plus nivolumab after autologous stem cell transplantation. Profiling relied on immunoSEQ multiplex PCR, and the TCRdb table lists in-frame clones only, not all of them. The table lists approximately 80,000 clones, 75% to 85% of them singletons. Germline CDR1 is MNHEY and CDR2 is SMNVEV (reference sequence). The CDR3 is 20 residues long. V trimming: 8 bases; J trimming: 3 bases; junction bases outside the gene matches: 22. The clonotype comes from a male donor with diffuse large B-cell lymphoma. This chain uses TRBV27 with TRBJ1-4, with 9 bases identical to TRBD1. Sample: PBMCs, taken in a trial of ipilimumab plus nivolumab as post-transplant consolidation. This chain's CDR3 is CASPAPETGGLVYANEKLFF. CDR3 bases: TGTGCCAGCCCTGCCCCCGAGACAGGGGGGTTGGTTTATGCTAATGAAAAACTGTTTTTT.